This paragraph reports one TCR beta chain. Its antigen is as yet unknown. Germline V lookup: CDR1 MNHEY, CDR2 SVGAGI. The V and J ends lost 4 bases and 2 bases, in that order; junction bases with no gene match: 6. CDR3 length: 15 residues. Libraries were prepared by immunoSEQ multiplex PCR; TCRdb keeps only in-frame clonotypes and omits some of them. This sample has 39,000 or so clones, with 80% to 95% found just once. These data originate in a study of monozygotic twins with cystic fibrosis. Findings and limits, study-wide: Monozygotic CF twins shared more identical nucleotide clonotypes than unrelated patients. Median Simpson clonality of approximately 0.0091 suggested naive T cells predominated.

This rearrangement joins TRBV6-5 to TRBJ2-7, with 9 nucleotides matching TRBD1. This sequence was found in a boy aged 2 to 10 with cystic fibrosis. Sequenced: blood. The CDR3 DNA reads TGTGCCAGCAGTTCATACAGGGGGCGAACCTACGAGCAGTACTTC. This codes for CASSSYRGRTYEQYF.